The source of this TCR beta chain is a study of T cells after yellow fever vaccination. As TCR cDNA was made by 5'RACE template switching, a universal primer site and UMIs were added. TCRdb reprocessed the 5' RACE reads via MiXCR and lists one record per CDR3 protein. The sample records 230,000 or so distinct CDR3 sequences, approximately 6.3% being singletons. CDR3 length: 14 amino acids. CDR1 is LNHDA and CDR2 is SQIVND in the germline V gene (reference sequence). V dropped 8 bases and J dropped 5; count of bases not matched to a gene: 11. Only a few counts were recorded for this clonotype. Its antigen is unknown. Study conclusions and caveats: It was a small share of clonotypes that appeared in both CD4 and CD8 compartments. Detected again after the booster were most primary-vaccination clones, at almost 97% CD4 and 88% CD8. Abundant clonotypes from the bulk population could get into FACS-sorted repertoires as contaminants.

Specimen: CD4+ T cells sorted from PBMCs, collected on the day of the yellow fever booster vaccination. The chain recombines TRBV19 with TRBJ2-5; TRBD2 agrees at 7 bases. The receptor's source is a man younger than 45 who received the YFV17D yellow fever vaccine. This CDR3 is CASAAREYGETQYF. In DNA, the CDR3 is TGTGCCAGTGCGGCGCGGGAGTATGGCGAGACCCAGTACTTC.